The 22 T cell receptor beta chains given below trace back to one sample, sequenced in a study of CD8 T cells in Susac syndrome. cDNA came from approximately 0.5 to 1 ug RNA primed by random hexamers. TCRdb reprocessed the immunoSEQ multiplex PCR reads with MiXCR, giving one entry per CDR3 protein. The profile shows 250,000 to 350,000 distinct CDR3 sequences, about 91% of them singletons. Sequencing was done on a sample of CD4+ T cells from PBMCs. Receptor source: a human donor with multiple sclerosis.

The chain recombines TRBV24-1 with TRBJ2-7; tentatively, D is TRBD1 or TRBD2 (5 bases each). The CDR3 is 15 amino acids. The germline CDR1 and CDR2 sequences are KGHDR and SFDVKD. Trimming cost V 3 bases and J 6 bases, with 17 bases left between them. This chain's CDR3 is CATSDRGLAKGEQYF. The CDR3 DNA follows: TGTGCCACCAGTGATCGGGGCCTTGCGAAGGGCGAGCAGTACTTC.

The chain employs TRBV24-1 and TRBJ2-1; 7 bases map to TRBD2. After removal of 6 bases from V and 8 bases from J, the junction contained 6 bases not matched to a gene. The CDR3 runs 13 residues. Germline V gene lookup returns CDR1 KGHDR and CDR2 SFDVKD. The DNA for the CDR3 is TGTGCCACCAGTCTGGGAGGGAAACATGAGCAGTTCTTC. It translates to CATSLGGKHEQFF.

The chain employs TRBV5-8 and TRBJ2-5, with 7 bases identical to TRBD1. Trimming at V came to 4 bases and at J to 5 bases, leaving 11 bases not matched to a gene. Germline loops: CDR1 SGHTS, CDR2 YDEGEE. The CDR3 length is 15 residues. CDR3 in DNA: TGTGCCAGCAGCACCTACGAGACAGGGTATGAGACCCAGTACTTC. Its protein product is CASSTYETGYETQYF.

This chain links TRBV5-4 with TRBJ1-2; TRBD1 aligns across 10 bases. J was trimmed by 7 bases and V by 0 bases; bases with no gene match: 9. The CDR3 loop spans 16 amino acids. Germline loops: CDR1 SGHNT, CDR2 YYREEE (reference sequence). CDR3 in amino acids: CASSLAAGQGHLGYTF. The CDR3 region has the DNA TGTGCCAGCAGCTTGGCCGCGGGACAGGGGCACCTTGGCTACACCTTC.

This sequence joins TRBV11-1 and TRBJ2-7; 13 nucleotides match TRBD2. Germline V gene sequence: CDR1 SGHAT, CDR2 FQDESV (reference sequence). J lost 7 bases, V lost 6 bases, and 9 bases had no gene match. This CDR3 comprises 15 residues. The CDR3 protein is CASRGGLAGVREQYF. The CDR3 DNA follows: TGTGCCAGCAGAGGCGGACTAGCGGGAGTACGGGAGCAGTACTTC.

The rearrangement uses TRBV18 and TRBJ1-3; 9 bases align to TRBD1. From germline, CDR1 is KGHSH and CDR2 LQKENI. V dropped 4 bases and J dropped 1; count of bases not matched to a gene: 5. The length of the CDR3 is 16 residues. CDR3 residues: CASSRDREASGNTIYF. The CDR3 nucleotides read TGTGCCAGCTCACGGGACAGGGAAGCATCTGGAAACACCATATATTTT. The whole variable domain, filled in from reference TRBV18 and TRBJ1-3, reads NAGVMQNPRHLVRRRGQEARLRCSPMKGHSHVYWYRQLPEEGLKFMVYLQKENIIDESGMPKERFSAEFPKEGPSILRIQQVVRGDSAAYFCASSRDREASGNTIYFGEGSWLTVV.

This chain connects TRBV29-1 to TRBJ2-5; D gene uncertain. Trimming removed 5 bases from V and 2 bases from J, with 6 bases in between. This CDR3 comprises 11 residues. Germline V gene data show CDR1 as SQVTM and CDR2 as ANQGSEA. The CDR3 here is CSVRVQETQYF. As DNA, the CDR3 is TGCAGCGTTAGGGTGCAAGAGACCCAGTACTTC.

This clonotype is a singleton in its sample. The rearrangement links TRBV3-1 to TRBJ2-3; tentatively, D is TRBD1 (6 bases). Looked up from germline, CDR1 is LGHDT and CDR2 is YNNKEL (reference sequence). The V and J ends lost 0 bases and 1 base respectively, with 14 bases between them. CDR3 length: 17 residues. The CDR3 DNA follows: TGTGCCAGCAGCCAAGACCCCAGGGGCGTCGGCACAGATACGCAGTATTTT. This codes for CASSQDPRGVGTDTQYF.

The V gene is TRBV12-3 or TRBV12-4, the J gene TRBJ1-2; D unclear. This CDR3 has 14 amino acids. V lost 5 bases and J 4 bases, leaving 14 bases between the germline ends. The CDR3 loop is CASSTFRLVYGYTF. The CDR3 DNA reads TGTGCCAGCAGTACCTTCAGACTCGTCTATGGCTACACCTTC.

The CDR3 region has the DNA TGTGCCAGCAGCGTAGTGCAGGGGAGCACCGGGGAGCTGTTTTTT. It encodes CASSVVQGSTGELFF. The chain joins TRBV9 to TRBJ2-2, with D possibly being TRBD1 (6 bases). This CDR3 region has 15 residues. Germline CDR1 is SGDLS and CDR2 is YYNGEE. The germline V and J ends were trimmed by 0 bases and 4 bases, with 10 bases remaining between them.

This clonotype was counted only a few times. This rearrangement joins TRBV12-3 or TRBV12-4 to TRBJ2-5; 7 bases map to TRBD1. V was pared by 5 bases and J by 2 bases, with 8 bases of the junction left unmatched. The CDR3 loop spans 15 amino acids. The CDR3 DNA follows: TGTGCCAGCAGTCCGGAGACAGGGCGGCAAGAGACCCAGTACTTC. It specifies CASSPETGRQETQYF.

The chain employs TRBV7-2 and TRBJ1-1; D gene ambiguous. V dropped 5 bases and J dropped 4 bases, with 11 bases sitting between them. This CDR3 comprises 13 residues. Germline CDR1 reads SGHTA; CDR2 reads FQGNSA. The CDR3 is CASSTAEGTEAFF. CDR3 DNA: TGTGCCAGCAGCACCGCGGAGGGCACTGAAGCTTTCTTT.

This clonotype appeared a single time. CDR3 protein: CASSYRRGGGYTF. The CDR3 DNA sequence: TGTGCCAGCAGTTACCGGAGGGGTGGCGGCTACACCTTC. The chain uses TRBV6-5 and TRBJ1-2; D may be TRBD1 (5 bases). The CDR3 has 13 residues. CDR1 and CDR2 from the germline V gene are MNHEY and SVGAGI. V dropped 2 bases and J dropped 8 bases, with 12 bases sitting between them.

The CDR3 DNA is TGCAGTGCTAGAGATCTGGACCATCAGCCCCAGCATTTT. It translates to CSARDLDHQPQHF. The genes are TRBV20-1 and TRBJ1-5; D not resolved. Trimming left V 0 bases short and J 5 bases short, with 8 bases between. The CDR3 is 13 residues long. Germline-derived CDR1 and CDR2 are DFQATT and SNEGSKA (reference sequence).

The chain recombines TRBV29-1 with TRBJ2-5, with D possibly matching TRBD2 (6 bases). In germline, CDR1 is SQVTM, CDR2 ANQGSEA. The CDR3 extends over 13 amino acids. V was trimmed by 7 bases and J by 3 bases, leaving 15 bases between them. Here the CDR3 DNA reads TGCAGCGCCGGAGGTGGCGGGGAAGAGACCCAGTACTTC. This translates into CSAGGGGEETQYF.

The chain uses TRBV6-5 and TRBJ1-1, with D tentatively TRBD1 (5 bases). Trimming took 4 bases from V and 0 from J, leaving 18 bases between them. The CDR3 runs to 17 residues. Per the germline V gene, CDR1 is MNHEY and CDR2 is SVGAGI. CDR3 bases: TGTGCCAGCAGTTCAGAGTTCCTGAGGGGTATGAACACTGAAGCTTTCTTT. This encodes CASSSEFLRGMNTEAFF.

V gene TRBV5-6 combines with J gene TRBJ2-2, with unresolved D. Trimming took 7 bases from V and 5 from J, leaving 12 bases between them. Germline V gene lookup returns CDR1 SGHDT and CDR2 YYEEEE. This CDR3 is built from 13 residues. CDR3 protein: CASAVTLTGELFF. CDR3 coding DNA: TGTGCCAGCGCTGTAACTTTGACCGGGGAGCTGTTTTTT.

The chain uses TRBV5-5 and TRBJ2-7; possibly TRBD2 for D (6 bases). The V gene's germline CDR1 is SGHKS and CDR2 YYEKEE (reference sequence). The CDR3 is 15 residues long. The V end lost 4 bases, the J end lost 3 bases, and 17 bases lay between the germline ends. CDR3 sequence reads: CASSDGGPGYYEQYF. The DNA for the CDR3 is TGTGCCAGCAGCGATGGAGGGCCGGGGTACTACGAGCAGTACTTC. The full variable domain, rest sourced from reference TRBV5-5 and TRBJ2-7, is DAGVTQSPTHLIKTRGQQVTLRCSPISGHKSVSWYQQVLGQGPQFIFQYYEKEERGRGNFPDRFSARQFPNYSSELNVNALLLGDSALYLCASSDGGPGYYEQYFGPGTRLTVT.

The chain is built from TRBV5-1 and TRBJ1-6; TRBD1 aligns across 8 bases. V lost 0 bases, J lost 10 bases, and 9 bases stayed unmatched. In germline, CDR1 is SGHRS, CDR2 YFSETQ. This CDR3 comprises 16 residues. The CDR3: CASSLAPTGEESPLHF. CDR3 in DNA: TGCGCCAGCAGCTTGGCCCCGACAGGGGAAGAATCACCCCTCCACTTT.

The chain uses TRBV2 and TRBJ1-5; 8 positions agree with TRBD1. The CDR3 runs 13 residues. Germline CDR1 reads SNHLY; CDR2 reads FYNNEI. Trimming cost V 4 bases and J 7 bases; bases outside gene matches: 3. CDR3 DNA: TGTGCCAGCAGTGGACAGGGGCAGCAGCCCCAGCATTTT. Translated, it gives CASSGQGQQPQHF.

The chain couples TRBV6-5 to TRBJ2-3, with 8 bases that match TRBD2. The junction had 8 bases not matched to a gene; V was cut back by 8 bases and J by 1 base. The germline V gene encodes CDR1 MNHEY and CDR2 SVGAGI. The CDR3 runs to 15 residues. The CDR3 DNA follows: TGTGCCAGCGGTTCGAGAGCGGGGGGCACAGATACGCAGTATTTT. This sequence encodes CASGSRAGGTDTQYF.

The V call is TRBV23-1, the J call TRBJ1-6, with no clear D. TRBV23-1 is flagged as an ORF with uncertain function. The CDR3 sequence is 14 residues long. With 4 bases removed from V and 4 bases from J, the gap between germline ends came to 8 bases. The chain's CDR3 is CASSRTGYNSPLHF. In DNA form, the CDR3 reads TGCGCCAGCAGTCGAACGGGATATAATTCACCCCTCCACTTT.